This note documents a single T cell receptor (beta chain) sequence. This CDR3 region has 14 residues. Germline CDR1 reads ENHRY; CDR2 reads SYGVKD. V was cut by 3 bases and J by 6 bases, with 14 bases left in between. Produced via immunoSEQ multiplex PCR; TCRdb's table is partial and in-frame only. The table records around 93,000 clones, roughly 88% of them present only once. These data belong to a study of blood T cell repertoires in COVID-19. Overall study: Samples of COVID-19 (acute and convalescent) were obtained from the United States, Italy and Spain.

V and J are TRBV10-3 and TRBJ1-2; possible D gene TRBD1, 5 bases. The sequence derives from a man older than 75 with acute or convalescent COVID-19. Sequencing was done on a sample of peripheral blood. CDR3 protein: CAISESAGPHGYTF. CDR3 DNA: TGTGCCATCAGTGAATCGGCAGGGCCCCATGGCTACACCTTC.